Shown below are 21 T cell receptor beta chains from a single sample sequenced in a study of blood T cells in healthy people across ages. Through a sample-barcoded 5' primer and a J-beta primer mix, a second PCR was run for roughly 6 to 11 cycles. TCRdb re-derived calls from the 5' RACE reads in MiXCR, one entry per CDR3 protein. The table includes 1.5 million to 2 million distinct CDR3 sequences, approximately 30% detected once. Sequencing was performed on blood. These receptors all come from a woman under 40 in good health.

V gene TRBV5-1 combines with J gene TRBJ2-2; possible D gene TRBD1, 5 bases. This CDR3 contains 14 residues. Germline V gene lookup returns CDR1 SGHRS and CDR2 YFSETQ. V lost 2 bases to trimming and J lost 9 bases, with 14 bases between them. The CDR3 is CASSLQAFSRELFF. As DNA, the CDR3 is TGCGCCAGCAGCTTACAGGCCTTTAGCCGGGAGCTGTTTTTT.

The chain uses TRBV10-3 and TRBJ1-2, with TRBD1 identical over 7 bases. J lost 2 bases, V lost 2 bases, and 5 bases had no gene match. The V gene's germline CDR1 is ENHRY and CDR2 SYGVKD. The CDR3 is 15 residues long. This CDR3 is CAISERGGQNYGYTF. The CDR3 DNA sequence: TGTGCCATCAGTGAGAGGGGGGGACAGAACTATGGCTACACCTTC.

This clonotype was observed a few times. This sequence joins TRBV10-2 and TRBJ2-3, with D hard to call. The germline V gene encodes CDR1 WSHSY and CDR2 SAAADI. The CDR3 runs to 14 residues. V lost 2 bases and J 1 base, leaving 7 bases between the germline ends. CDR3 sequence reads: CASSEGGRTDTQYF. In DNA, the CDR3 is TGCGCCAGCAGTGAGGGCGGCCGCACAGATACGCAGTATTTT.

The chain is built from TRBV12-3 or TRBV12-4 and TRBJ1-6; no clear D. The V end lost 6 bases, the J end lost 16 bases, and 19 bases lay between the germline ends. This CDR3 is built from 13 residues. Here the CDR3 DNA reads TGTGCCAGCAGCGCTGGACGGCCACCCCCGCTCCACTTT. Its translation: CASSAGRPPPLHF.

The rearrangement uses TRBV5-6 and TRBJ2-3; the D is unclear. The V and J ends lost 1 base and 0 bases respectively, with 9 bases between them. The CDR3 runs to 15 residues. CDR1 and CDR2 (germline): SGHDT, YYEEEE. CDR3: CASSLSDRSTDTQYF. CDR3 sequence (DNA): TGTGCCAGCAGCTTGAGCGACCGTAGCACAGATACGCAGTATTTT.

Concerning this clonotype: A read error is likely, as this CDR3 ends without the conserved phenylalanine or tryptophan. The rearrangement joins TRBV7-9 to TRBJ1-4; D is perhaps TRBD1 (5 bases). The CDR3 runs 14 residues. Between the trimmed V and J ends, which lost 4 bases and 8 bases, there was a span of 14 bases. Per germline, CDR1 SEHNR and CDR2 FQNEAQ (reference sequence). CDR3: CASSSPRDGEKLFL. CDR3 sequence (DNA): TGTGCCAGCAGCTCACCCAGGGACGGAGAAAAACTGTTTTTG.

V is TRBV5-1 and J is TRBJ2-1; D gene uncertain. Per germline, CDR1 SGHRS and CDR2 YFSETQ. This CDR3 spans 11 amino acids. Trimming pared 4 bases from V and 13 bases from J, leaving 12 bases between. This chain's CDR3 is CASSTNFRQFF. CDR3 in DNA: TGCGCCAGCAGCACTAACTTTCGACAGTTCTTC.

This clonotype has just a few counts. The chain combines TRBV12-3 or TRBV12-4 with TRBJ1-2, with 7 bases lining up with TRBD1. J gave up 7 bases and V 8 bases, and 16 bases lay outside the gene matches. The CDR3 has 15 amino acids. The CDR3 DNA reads TGTGCCAGCGCCCCAGAGACAGGGCGTAGTAGTGGCTACACCTTC. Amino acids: CASAPETGRSSGYTF.

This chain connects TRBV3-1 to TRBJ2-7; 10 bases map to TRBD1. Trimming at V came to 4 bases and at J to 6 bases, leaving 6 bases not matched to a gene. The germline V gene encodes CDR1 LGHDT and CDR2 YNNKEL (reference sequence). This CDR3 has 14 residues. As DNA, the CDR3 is TGTGCCAGCAGCCTTAGGGACAGGGGCGCCGAGCAGTACTTC. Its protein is CASSLRDRGAEQYF.

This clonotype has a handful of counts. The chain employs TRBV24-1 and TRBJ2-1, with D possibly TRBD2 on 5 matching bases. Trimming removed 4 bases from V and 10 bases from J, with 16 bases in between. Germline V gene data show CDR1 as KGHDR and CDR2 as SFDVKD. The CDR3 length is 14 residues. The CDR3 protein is CATSDPGVLGEQFF. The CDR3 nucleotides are TGTGCCACCAGTGACCCCGGGGTCCTCGGGGAGCAGTTCTTC.

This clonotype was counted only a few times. CDR3 loop: CAISESGLPDYGYTF. The CDR3 region has the DNA TGTGCCATCAGTGAGTCTGGCCTTCCTGACTATGGCTACACCTTC. V gene TRBV10-3 combines with J gene TRBJ1-2, with D unclear. This CDR3 contains 15 residues. Germline CDR1 reads ENHRY; CDR2 reads SYGVKD. V lost 0 bases and J lost 3, with 11 bases in between.

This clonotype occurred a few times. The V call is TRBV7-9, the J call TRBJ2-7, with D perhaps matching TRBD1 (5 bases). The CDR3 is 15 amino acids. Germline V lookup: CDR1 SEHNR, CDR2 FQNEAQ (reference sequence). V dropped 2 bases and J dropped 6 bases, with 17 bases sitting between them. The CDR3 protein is CASSLSAGPLSEQYF. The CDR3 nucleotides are TGTGCCAGCAGCTTATCTGCAGGGCCTCTGAGCGAGCAGTACTTC.

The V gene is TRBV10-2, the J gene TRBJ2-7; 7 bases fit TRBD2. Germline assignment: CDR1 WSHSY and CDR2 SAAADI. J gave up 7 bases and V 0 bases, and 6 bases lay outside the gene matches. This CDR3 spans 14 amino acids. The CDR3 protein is CASSESGGAREQYF. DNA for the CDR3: TGCGCCAGCAGTGAGTCGGGAGGGGCTCGGGAGCAGTACTTC.

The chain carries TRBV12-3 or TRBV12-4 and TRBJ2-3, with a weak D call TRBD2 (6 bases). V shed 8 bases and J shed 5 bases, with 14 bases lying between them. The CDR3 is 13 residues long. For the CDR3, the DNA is TGTGCCAGCGCCTTAGCGGAGGTAGATACGCAGTATTTT. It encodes CASALAEVDTQYF.

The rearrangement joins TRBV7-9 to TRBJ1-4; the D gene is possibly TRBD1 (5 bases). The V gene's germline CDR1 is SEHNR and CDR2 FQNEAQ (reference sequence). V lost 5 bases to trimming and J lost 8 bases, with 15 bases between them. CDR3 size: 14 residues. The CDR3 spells CASSHQQGEEKLFF. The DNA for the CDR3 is TGTGCCAGCAGCCACCAGCAGGGAGAGGAAAAACTGTTTTTT.

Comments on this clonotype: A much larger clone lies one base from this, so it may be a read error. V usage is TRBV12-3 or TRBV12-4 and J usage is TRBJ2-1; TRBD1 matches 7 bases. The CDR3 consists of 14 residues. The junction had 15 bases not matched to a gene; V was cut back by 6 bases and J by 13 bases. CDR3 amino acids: CASSKTGFGETQFF. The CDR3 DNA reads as TGTGCCAGCAGCAAGACAGGGTTCGGAGAGACCCAGTTCTTC.

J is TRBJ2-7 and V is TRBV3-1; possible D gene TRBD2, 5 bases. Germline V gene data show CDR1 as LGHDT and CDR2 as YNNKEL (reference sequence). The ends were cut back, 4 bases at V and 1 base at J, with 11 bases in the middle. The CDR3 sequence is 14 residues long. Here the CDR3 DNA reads TGTGCCAGCAGCCCTCTGACGGGGTCCTACGAGCAGTACTTC. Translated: CASSPLTGSYEQYF.

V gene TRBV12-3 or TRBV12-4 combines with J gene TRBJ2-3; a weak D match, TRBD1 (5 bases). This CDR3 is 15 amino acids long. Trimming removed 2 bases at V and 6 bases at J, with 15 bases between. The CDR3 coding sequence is TGTGCCAGCAGTTTAATGTTGGTAACAGGTGATACGCAGTATTTT. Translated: CASSLMLVTGDTQYF.

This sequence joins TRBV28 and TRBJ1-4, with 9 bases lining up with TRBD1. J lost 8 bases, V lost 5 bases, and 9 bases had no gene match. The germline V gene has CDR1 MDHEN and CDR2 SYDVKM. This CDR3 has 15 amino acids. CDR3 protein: CASSPRDRVTEKLFF. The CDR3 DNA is TGTGCCAGCAGTCCCAGGGACAGGGTTACGGAAAAACTGTTTTTT.

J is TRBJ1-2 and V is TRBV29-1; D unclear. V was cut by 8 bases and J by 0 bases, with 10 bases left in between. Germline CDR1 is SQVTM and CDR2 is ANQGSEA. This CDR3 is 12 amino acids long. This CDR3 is CSSFETNYGYTF. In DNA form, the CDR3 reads TGCAGCTCCTTCGAGACTAACTATGGCTACACCTTC.

In nucleotides, the CDR3 is TGCAGCGTCGAACAGGGGACTGAAGCTTTCTTT. This sequence encodes CSVEQGTEAFF. The chain combines TRBV29-1 with TRBJ1-1; 7 nucleotides match TRBD1. Germline-derived CDR1 and CDR2 are SQVTM and ANQGSEA. This CDR3 comprises 11 residues. The ends lost 6 bases at V and 5 bases at J; junction bases unmatched: 3.